These 28 T cell receptor beta chains came from one sample sequenced in a study of Graves' ophthalmopathy and Graves' hyperthyroidism. RNA transcripts were the source from which TCR beta CDR3 regions were amplified. A first-round RT-PCR used HTBI primers, followed by a second-round multiplex PCR. In TCRdb, the multiplex PCR reads were re-called with MiXCR into one record per CDR3 protein. The sample holds about 370,000 distinct CDR3 sequences, 17% seen once. The material sequenced was peripheral blood. Receptors originate from an adult woman with stable Graves' hyperthyroidism.

This clonotype was observed at least ten times. V and J are TRBV15 and TRBJ2-7; 10 positions match TRBD2. Germline V CDR1 and CDR2: LNHNV, YYDKDF (reference sequence). The CDR3 length is 13 residues. J was trimmed by 12 bases and V by 3 bases; bases with no gene match: 8. CDR3 protein: CATSSSLAGVSYF. The CDR3 DNA follows: TGTGCCACCAGCAGTTCTCTAGCGGGAGTCTCGTACTTC.

This clonotype was seen at least ten times. The CDR3 region has the DNA TGCGCCAGCAGCTTGACGCTCGGGGCTTACGAGCAGTACTTC. Residues: CASSLTLGAYEQYF. The chain recombines TRBV5-1 with TRBJ2-7, with D tentatively TRBD1 or TRBD2 (5 bases each). The germline CDR1 and CDR2 sequences are SGHRS and YFSETQ. The germline V and J ends were trimmed by 1 base and 4 bases, with 12 bases remaining between them. This CDR3 contains 14 residues.

This clonotype was recorded at least ten times. The gene calls are TRBV13 and TRBJ2-7; TRBD1 matches at 9 bases. The ends lost 5 bases at V and 3 bases at J; junction bases unmatched: 8. The CDR3 totals 15 residues. The germline CDR1 and CDR2 sequences are PRHDT and FYEKMQ (reference sequence). As DNA, the CDR3 is TGTGCCAGCAGCCCCCAGGGACAGGGAGACTACGAGCAGTACTTC. This codes for CASSPQGQGDYEQYF.

This clonotype was seen repeatedly, ten times or more. The chain joins TRBV6-5 to TRBJ2-5; D is undetermined. V gave up 5 bases and J gave up 2 bases, with 9 bases separating them. CDR3 length equals 13 residues. CDR1 and CDR2 from the germline V gene are MNHEY and SVGAGI. The CDR3: CASSPERQETQYF. Written as DNA, the CDR3 is TGTGCCAGCAGTCCGGAGAGGCAAGAGACCCAGTACTTC.

A single count supports this clonotype. The chain joins TRBV11-2 to TRBJ1-6, with D tentatively TRBD1 (6 bases). Trimming stripped 4 bases from V and 10 bases from J, with 14 bases between. Germline CDR1 reads SGHAT; CDR2 reads FQNNGV. This CDR3 comprises 14 residues. In DNA form, the CDR3 reads TGTGCCAGCAGCTACCGGACAGCCGGGTCACCCCTCCACTTT. As protein: CASSYRTAGSPLHF. The variable domain in full, with the rest retrieved from reference TRBV11-2 and TRBJ1-6, is EAGVAQSPRYKIIEKRQSVAFWCNPISGHATLYWYQQILGQGPKLLIQFQNNGVVDDSQLPKDRFSAERLKGVDSTLKIQPAKLEDSAVYLCASSYRTAGSPLHFGNGTRLTVT.

This clonotype was seen many times. V usage is TRBV12-5 and J usage is TRBJ2-6; 9 nucleotides agree with TRBD2. J was trimmed by 1 base and V by 5 bases; bases with no gene match: 9. The CDR3 totals 18 residues. CDR1 and CDR2 (germline): LGHNT, FRNRAP. The CDR3 nucleotides are TGTGCTAGTGGTGCCGGGACTAGCTCTTTGTCTGGGGCCAACGTCCTGACTTTC. As protein: CASGAGTSSLSGANVLTF.

This clonotype came up many times. This chain connects TRBV6-5 to TRBJ1-6; 9 bases are a match to TRBD1. J lost 9 bases, V lost 6 bases, and 9 bases had no gene match. Germline assignment: CDR1 MNHEY and CDR2 SVGAGI. The length of the CDR3 is 15 residues. DNA for the CDR3: TGTGCCAGCAGACCAACCGGGACAGGGACTTCACCCCTCCACTTT. It yields the protein CASRPTGTGTSPLHF.

In its sample, this clonotype was seen many times. The CDR3 loop reads CATSDSKQGQETQYF. As DNA, the CDR3 is TGTGCCACCAGTGATTCCAAACAGGGCCAAGAGACCCAGTACTTC. The chain has TRBV24-1 and TRBJ2-5; weak D call: TRBD1 (6 bases). There are 15 residues in the CDR3. Looked up from germline, CDR1 is KGHDR and CDR2 is SFDVKD. Trimming stripped 2 bases from V and 1 base from J, with 10 bases between.

The table lists this clonotype with many counts. The chain employs TRBV6-1 and TRBJ2-5; tentative D call: TRBD1 (6 bases). Germline V gives CDR1 MNHNS, CDR2 SASEGT. The CDR3 is 13 residues long. The V end lost 3 bases, the J end lost 2 bases, and 7 bases lay between the germline ends. The CDR3 DNA is TGTGCCAGCAGTGATGGACAGCAAGAGACCCAGTACTTC. Its translation: CASSDGQQETQYF.

The chain joins TRBV3-1 to TRBJ2-7; no definite D call. There are 12 residues in the CDR3. Germline lookup yields CDR1 LGHDT and CDR2 YNNKEL (reference sequence). The germline V and J ends were trimmed by 1 base and 6 bases, with 7 bases remaining between them. CDR3 amino acids: CASSQAVGEQYF. As DNA, the CDR3 is TGTGCCAGCAGCCAAGCGGTCGGCGAGCAGTACTTC.

This clonotype was picked up many times. This chain uses TRBV6-1 with TRBJ2-5; D is perhaps TRBD1 (6 bases). V lost 2 bases and J lost 5, with 9 bases in between. This CDR3 has 13 amino acids. The germline V gene encodes CDR1 MNHNS and CDR2 SASEGT. The CDR3 DNA sequence: TGTGCCAGCAGTGAATGGGGGCCTGAGACCCAGTACTTC. Its protein is CASSEWGPETQYF.

This clonotype has a count of ten or more. An end of the junction differs from the germline gene, which may be a read error. V and J are TRBV12-3 or TRBV12-4 and TRBJ2-5, with 8 positions matching TRBD2. The CDR3 has 14 amino acids. CDR3: CASSPTLAEEAQYF. CDR3 DNA sequence: TGTGCCAGCAGTCCGACACTAGCGGAAGAGGCCCAGTACTTC.

At least ten counts were recorded for this clonotype. V is TRBV6-2 or TRBV6-3 and J is TRBJ1-5; no firm D call. The germline CDR1 and CDR2 sequences are MNHEY and SVGEGT. The CDR3 spans 14 residues. With 1 base removed from V and 7 bases from J, the gap between germline ends came to 11 bases. DNA of the CDR3: TGTGCCAGCAGTTACTACGGGGAGGTCCAGCCCCAGCATTTT. Translated, it gives CASSYYGEVQPQHF.

Ten or more counts support this clonotype. This chain joins TRBV6-1 and TRBJ2-7; D is tentatively TRBD1 or TRBD2 (5 bases each). CDR1 is MNHNS and CDR2 is SASEGT in the germline V gene. V was pared by 0 bases and J by 1 base, with 10 bases between. This CDR3 region has 15 residues. CDR3 DNA: TGTGCCAGCAGTGAAGCCGGGGCCAATTCCTACGAGCAGTACTTC. It encodes CASSEAGANSYEQYF.

This clonotype was seen many times. The chain uses TRBV27 and TRBJ2-2, with D tentatively TRBD2 (6 bases). This CDR3 contains 16 residues. V was clipped by 2 bases and J by 0 bases, with 10 bases between them. The germline gives CDR1 MNHEY, CDR2 SMNVEV (reference sequence). The CDR3 DNA follows: TGTGCCAGCAGTTTAAGGCTAGCGACGAACACCGGGGAGCTGTTTTTT. Translated, it gives CASSLRLATNTGELFF.

The chain recombines TRBV12-3 or TRBV12-4 with TRBJ2-5; possible D gene TRBD2, 6 bases. This CDR3 is 13 amino acids long. V was cut by 5 bases and J by 2 bases, with 9 bases left in between. This CDR3 reads CASSGTFQETQYF. The CDR3 nucleotides are TGTGCCAGCAGTGGGACTTTTCAAGAGACCCAGTACTTC.

The chain recombines TRBV3-1 with TRBJ2-7; 8 bases line up with TRBD2. The CDR3 is 15 amino acids. Germline values: CDR1 LGHDT, CDR2 YNNKEL (reference sequence). Germline trimming cut 3 bases from V and 2 bases from J; bases unmatched to any gene: 6. The CDR3 DNA follows: TGTGCCAGCAGCCACACTAGCGGAGCTACCTACGAGCAGTACTTC. As protein: CASSHTSGATYEQYF.

This clonotype was observed many times. The V and J genes are TRBV10-3 and TRBJ2-7; 13 nucleotides match TRBD2. CDR1 and CDR2 from the germline V gene are ENHRY and SYGVKD. J lost 1 base, V lost 4 bases, and 13 bases had no gene match. CDR3 length: 19 amino acids. DNA for the CDR3: TGTGCCATCAGTGTGACTAAGACTAGCGGGAGGTCGGCTTCCTACGAGCAGTACTTC. Its protein product is CAISVTKTSGRSASYEQYF.

This clonotype was seen ten or more times. CDR3 DNA sequence: TGTGCCAGCAGTTTCGCTCTAAGACAGCTCCATAATTCACCCCTCCACTTT. Its protein is CASSFALRQLHNSPLHF. The chain carries TRBV6-5 and TRBJ1-6; the D gene is possibly TRBD1 (5 bases). This CDR3 region has 17 residues. With 4 bases removed from V and 5 bases from J, the gap between germline ends came to 18 bases. Germline V lookup: CDR1 MNHEY, CDR2 SVGAGI.

This clonotype occurred many times. The chain uses TRBV12-3 or TRBV12-4 and TRBJ2-7; no reliable D call. V shed 2 bases and J shed 6 bases, with 8 bases lying between them. The CDR3 has 12 residues. The chain's CDR3 is CASSLLWGEQYF. CDR3 bases: TGTGCCAGCAGTTTATTATGGGGCGAGCAGTACTTC.

This clonotype was counted at least ten times. The genes are TRBV19 and TRBJ1-1; the D is unclear. Germline V gene lookup returns CDR1 LNHDA and CDR2 SQIVND (reference sequence). The CDR3 consists of 13 residues. Trimming took 6 bases from V and 1 from J, leaving 9 bases between them. CDR3: CASRTSRNTEAFF. In nucleotides, the CDR3 is TGTGCCAGTAGGACTAGCCGGAACACTGAAGCTTTCTTT.

At least ten counts were recorded for this clonotype. The rearrangement uses TRBV5-1 and TRBJ1-2; D is ambiguous. Germline assignment: CDR1 SGHRS and CDR2 YFSETQ. V gave up 4 bases and J gave up 7 bases, with 23 bases separating them. The CDR3 is made up of 16 amino acids. The CDR3 DNA is TGCGCCAGCAGCCCCCTTGCCGTCACCGTCGGTGGTGGCTACACCTTC. Its translation: CASSPLAVTVGGGYTF.

At least ten counts were recorded for this clonotype. Written as DNA, the CDR3 is TGTGCCAGCAAACAGGGACCCGGGGAGCTGTTTTTT. This codes for CASKQGPGELFF. The chain links TRBV6-1 to TRBJ2-2, with TRBD1 as a possible D gene (6 bases). CDR3 length: 12 amino acids. With 7 bases removed from V and 6 bases from J, the gap between germline ends came to 9 bases. Germline V gene data show CDR1 as MNHNS and CDR2 as SASEGT.

This clonotype was seen repeatedly, ten times or more. The V gene is TRBV7-6, the J gene TRBJ2-7; D might be TRBD1 (5 bases). Germline V gene data show CDR1 as SGHVS and CDR2 as FNYEAQ. V dropped 1 base and J dropped 1 base, with 11 bases sitting between them. The CDR3 has 15 residues. CDR3: CASSLVEAGSYEQYF. For the CDR3, the DNA is TGTGCCAGCAGCTTAGTAGAGGCAGGGTCCTACGAGCAGTACTTC. Supplemented by reference TRBV7-6 and TRBJ2-7, the full variable domain reads GAGVSQSPRYKVTKRGQDVALRCDPISGHVSLYWYRQALGQGPEFLTYFNYEAQQDKSGLPNDRFSAERPEGSISTLTIQRTEQRDSAMYRCASSLVEAGSYEQYFGPGTRLTVT.

The chain carries TRBV12-3 or TRBV12-4 and TRBJ1-1; 7 nucleotides line up with TRBD1. The CDR3 loop spans 14 amino acids. V shed 3 bases and J 3 bases; nucleotides not matched to a gene: 4. CDR3 amino acids: CASSLGGQDTEAFF. Here the CDR3 DNA reads TGTGCCAGCAGTTTGGGCGGACAGGACACTGAAGCTTTCTTT.

This clonotype has a count of ten or more. The chain carries TRBV6-5 and TRBJ2-4, with 7 bases identical to TRBD2. The CDR3 contains 14 residues. The germline gives CDR1 MNHEY, CDR2 SVGAGI. V shed 5 bases and J 15 bases; nucleotides not matched to a gene: 16. CDR3 nucleotide sequence: TGTGCCAGCAGTCACAGAAGCGGGAACCCAGTCCCGTACTTC. Amino acids: CASSHRSGNPVPYF.

At least ten counts were recorded for this clonotype. V is TRBV12-5 and J is TRBJ2-7; perhaps TRBD2 as D (6 bases). The V end lost 7 bases, the J end lost 7 bases, and 17 bases lay between the germline ends. In germline, CDR1 is LGHNT, CDR2 FRNRAP. CDR3 length equals 13 residues. The CDR3 region is CASAQTRRGEQYF. As DNA, the CDR3 is TGTGCTAGTGCCCAAACGCGGAGGGGTGAGCAGTACTTC.

The rearrangement links TRBV11-1 to TRBJ1-2; unclear D gene. Per germline, CDR1 SGHAT and CDR2 FQDESV (reference sequence). V lost 2 bases and J 4 bases, leaving 17 bases between the germline ends. The CDR3 is 16 amino acids. The CDR3 DNA follows: TGTGCCAGCAGCTTAACTCGGGCAGGAGATATCTATGGCTACACCTTC. Protein sequence: CASSLTRAGDIYGYTF.